The sequence of this T cell receptor beta chain was determined in a study of blood T cell repertoires in COVID-19. Overall study: Collection of acute and convalescent COVID-19 samples took place in the United States, Italy and Spain. The cDNA or gDNA used as material had been derived from T cells, B-cell-depleted T cells, or PBMCs.

Seattle's enrolled individuals joined amid active infection and were then monitored longitudinally. Germline V gene data show CDR1 as MDHEN and CDR2 as SYDVKM. V gave up 4 bases and J gave up 4 bases; unmatched junction bases: 2. The CDR3 is made up of 13 amino acids. This clone was recorded a few times. In the authors' methods: Reference gene primers were amplified, and this amplification served to estimate nucleated cell counts. TCRdb keeps only in-frame clones here, not all; method: immunoSEQ multiplex PCR. V, J and clone size were drawn from that table, and D and trimming were deduced from the DNA. Of 250,000 to 300,000 clones detected, 80% to 90% appear once; the ten largest clones hold about a tenth.

Material for sequencing was peripheral blood. This rearrangement joins TRBV28 to TRBJ2-7, with 9 bases matching TRBD1. The sequence was obtained from a woman aged 70-85 years with COVID-19, enrolled during active disease. This chain's CDR3 is CASSSGTGYEQYF. The DNA of the CDR3 is TGTGCCAGCAGTTCGGGGACAGGGTACGAGCAGTACTTC.